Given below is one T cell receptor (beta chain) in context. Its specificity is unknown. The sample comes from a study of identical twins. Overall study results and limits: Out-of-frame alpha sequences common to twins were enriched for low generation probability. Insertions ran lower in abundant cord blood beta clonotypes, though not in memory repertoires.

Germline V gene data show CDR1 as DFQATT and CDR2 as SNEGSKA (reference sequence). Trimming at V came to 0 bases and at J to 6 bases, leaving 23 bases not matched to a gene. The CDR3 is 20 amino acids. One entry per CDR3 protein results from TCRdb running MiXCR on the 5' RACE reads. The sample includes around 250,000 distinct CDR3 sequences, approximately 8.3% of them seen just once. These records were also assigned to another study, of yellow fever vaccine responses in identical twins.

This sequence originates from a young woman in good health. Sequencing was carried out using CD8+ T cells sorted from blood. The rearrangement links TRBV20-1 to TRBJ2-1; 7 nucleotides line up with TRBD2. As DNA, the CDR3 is TGCAGTGCTAGAGATGTGGCAGGAGTTGGGTCGGGAGGCGTTCGCAATGAGCAGTTCTTC. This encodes CSARDVAGVGSGGVRNEQFF.